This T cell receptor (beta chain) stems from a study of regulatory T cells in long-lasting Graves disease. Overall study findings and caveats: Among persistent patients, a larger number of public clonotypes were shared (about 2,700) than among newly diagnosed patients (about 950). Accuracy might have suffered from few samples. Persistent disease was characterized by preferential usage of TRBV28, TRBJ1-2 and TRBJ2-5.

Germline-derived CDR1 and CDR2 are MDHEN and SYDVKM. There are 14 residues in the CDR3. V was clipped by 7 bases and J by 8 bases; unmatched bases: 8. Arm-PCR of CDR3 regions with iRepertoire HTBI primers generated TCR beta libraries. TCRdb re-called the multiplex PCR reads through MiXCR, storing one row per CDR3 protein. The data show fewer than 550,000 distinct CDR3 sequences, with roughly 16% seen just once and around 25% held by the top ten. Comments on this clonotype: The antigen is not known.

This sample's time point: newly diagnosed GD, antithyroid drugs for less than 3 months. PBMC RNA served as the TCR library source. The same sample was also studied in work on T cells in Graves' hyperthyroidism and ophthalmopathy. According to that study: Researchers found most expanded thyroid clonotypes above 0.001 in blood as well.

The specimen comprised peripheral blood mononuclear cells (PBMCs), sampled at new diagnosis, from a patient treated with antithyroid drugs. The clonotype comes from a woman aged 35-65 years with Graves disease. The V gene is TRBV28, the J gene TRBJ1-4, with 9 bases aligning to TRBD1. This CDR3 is CASTSTGGSEKLFF. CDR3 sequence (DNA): TGTGCCAGCACCTCGACAGGGGGTAGCGAAAAACTGTTTTTT. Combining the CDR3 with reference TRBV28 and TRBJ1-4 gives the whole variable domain DVKVTQSSRYLVKRTGEKVFLECVQDMDHENMFWYRQDPGLGLRLIYFSYDVKMKEKGDIPEGYSVSREKKERFSLILESASTNQTSMYLCASTSTGGSEKLFFGSGTQLSVL.